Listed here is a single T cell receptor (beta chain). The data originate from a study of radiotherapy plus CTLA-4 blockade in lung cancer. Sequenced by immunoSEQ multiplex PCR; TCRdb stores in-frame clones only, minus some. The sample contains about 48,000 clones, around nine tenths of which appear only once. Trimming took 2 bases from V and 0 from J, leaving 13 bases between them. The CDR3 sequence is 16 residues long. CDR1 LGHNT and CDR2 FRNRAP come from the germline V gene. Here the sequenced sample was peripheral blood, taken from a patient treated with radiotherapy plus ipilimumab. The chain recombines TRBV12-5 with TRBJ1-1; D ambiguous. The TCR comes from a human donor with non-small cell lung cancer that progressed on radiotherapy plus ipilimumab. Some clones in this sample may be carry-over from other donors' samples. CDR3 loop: CASGLSLRVVNTEAFF. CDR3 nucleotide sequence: TGTGCTAGTGGTTTGTCCCTACGTGTGGTGAACACTGAAGCTTTCTTT.